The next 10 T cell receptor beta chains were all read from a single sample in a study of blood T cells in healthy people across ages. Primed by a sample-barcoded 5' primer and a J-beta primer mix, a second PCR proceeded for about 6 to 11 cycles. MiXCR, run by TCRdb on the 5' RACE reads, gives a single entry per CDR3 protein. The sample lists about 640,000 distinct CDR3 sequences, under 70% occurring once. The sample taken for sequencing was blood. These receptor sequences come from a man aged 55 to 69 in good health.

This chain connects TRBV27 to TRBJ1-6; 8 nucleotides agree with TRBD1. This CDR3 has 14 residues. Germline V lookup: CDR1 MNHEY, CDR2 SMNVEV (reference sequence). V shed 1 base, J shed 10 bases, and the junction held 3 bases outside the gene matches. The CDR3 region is CASSLLQGGSPLHF. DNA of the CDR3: TGTGCCAGCAGTTTATTACAGGGGGGCTCACCCCTCCACTTT.

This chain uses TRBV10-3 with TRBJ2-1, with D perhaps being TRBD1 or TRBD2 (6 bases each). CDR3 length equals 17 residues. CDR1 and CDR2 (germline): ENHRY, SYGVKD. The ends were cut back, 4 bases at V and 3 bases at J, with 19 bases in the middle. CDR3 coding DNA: TGTGCCATCAGTGCCCCAAGGGGGGCCCTAAGCTACAATGAGCAGTTCTTC. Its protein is CAISAPRGALSYNEQFF.

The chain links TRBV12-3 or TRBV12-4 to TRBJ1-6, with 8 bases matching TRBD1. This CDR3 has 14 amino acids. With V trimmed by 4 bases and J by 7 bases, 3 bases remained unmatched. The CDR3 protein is CASSWTGKNSPLHF. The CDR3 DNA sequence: TGTGCCAGCAGTTGGACAGGGAAAAATTCACCCCTCCACTTT.

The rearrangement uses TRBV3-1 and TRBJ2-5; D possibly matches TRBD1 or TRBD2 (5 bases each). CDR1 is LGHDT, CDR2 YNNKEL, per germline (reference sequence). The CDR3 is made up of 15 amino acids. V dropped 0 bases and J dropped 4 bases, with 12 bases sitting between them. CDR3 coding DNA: TGTGCCAGCAGCCAAGAACCAGGTGGGGGAGAGACCCAGTACTTC. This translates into CASSQEPGGGETQYF.

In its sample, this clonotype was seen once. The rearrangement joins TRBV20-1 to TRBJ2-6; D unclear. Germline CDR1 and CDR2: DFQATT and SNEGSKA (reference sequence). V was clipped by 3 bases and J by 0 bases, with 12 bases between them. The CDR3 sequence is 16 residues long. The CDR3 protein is CSASADTHSGANVLTF. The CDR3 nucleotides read TGCAGTGCTAGCGCCGACACGCACTCTGGGGCCAACGTCCTGACTTTC.

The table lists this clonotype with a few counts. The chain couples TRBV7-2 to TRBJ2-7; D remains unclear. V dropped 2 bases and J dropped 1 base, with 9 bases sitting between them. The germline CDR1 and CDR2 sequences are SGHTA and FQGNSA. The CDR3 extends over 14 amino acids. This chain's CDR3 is CASSLMAASYEQYF. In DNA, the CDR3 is TGTGCCAGCAGCTTAATGGCCGCATCCTACGAGCAGTACTTC.

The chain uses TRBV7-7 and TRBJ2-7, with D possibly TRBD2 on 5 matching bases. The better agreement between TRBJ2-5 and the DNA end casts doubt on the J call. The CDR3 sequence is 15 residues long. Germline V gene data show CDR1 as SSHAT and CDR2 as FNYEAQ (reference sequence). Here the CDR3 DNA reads TGTGCCAGCAGCTTATTTCCTGGAGGTCGCGAGACCCAGTACTTC. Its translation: CASSLFPGGRETQYF.

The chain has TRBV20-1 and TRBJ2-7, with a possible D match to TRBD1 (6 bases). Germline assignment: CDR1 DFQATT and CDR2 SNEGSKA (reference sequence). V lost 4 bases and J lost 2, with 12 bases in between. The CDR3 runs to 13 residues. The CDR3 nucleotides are TGCAGTGCTAACAGGGAAAGACCCTACGAGCAGTACTTC. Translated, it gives CSANRERPYEQYF.

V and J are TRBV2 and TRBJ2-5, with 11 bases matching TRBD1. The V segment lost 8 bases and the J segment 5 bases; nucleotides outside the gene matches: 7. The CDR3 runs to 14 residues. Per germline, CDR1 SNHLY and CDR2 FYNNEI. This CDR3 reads CASVRDRGMETQYF. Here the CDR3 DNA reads TGTGCCAGCGTCCGGGACAGGGGGATGGAGACCCAGTACTTC.

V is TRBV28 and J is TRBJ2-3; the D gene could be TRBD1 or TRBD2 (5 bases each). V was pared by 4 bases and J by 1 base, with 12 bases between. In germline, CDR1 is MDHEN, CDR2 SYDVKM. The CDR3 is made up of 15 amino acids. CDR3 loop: CASSSRGRGTDTQYF. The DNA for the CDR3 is TGTGCCAGCAGTTCGAGGGGACGGGGCACAGATACGCAGTATTTT. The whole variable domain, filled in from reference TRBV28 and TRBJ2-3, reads DVKVTQSSRYLVKRTGEKVFLECVQDMDHENMFWYRQDPGLGLRLIYFSYDVKMKEKGDIPEGYSVSREKKERFSLILESASTNQTSMYLCASSSRGRGTDTQYFGPGTRLTVL.